This is a list of T cell receptor beta chains from one sample in a study of beta chain features in type 1 diabetes. Data came from immunoSEQ multiplex PCR; TCRdb stores just in-frame clones and leaves some out. Counted here are about 190,000 clones, roughly 7.1% occurring once; the ten biggest clones make up roughly 0.97%. Material for sequencing was central memory CD4+ T cells from blood. These receptors were obtained from a woman aged 40 to 55 with type 1 diabetes. CDR3s include the opening cysteine and the closing phenylalanine or tryptophan. A D gene is named only where the DNA matches it firmly. Clone size, where shown, is once, few, many, or a class for clones that have expanded.

TGTGCCAGCAGCTTAGGTCCCGGGACAGGGAATTCACCCCTCCACTTT CASSLGPGTGNSPLHF TRBD1 - TRBJ1-6 TRBV7-3
TGTGCCATCAGTGAAGGGACAGGGTTAGTGCAGCCCCAGCATTTT CAISEGTGLVQPQHF TRBD1 - TRBJ1-5 TRBV10-3
TGTGCCAGCTCATATACAGGGGCAACTAATGAAAAACTGTTTTTT CASSYTGATNEKLFF TRBD1 - TRBJ1-4 TRBV18
TGCAGTGCTCCAGTCCAAGAGACCCAGTACTTC CSAPVQETQYF - - TRBJ2-5 TRBV20-1
TGCAGCGTTGTGAGGGGGAGCTATGGCTACACCTTC CSVVRGSYGYTF - many TRBJ1-2 TRBV29-1
TGTGCCAGCAGCTTAGCCGGGACAGGATCTGGAAACACCATATATTTT CASSLAGTGSGNTIYF TRBD1 - TRBJ1-3 TRBV7-2
TGTGCCAGCAGCCTACTGACAGTGAACACTGAAGCTTTCTTT CASSLLTVNTEAFF - many TRBJ1-1 TRBV7-9
TGTGCCAGCAGCGCCCACGATGGCAGCACTGAAGCTTTCTTT CASSAHDGSTEAFF - few TRBJ1-1 TRBV28
TGTGCCAGCAGTTACACAGCAGATACGCAGTATTTT CASSYTADTQYF - - TRBJ2-3 TRBV6-5
TGCGCCAGCAGCCAAGAGGGGGGGGACTTGACCTACGAGCAGTACTTC CASSQEGGDLTYEQYF TRBD2 few TRBJ2-7 TRBV4-3
TGTGCCAGCATGGCGGATAGCAATCAGCCCCAGCATTTT CASMADSNQPQHF - few TRBJ1-5 TRBV2
TGTGCCAGCCAGTCGGGGGGCAGCGACGAGCAGTACTTC CASQSGGSDEQYF - few TRBJ2-7 TRBV18
TGTGCCAGCAGTGAACGGGGGTATTCACCCCTCCACTTT CASSERGYSPLHF - - TRBJ1-6 TRBV2
TGCGCCAGCAGCCAAGAGGCCAGGGGCTTTAATCAGCCCCAGCATTTT CASSQEARGFNQPQHF - - TRBJ1-5 TRBV4-3
TGTGCCTGGTCCTCCGGGGACAGGGACGAAAAACTGTTTTTT CAWSSGDRDEKLFF TRBD1 few TRBJ1-4 TRBV30
TGTGCCAGCTCACCCGACTTTGAGACGACGCCCCAGCATTTT CASSPDFETTPQHF - - TRBJ1-5 TRBV18
TGTGCCAGCAGCCAATCGCGGGGGACCGCCACCGGGGAGCTGTTTTTT CASSQSRGTATGELFF TRBD2 few TRBJ2-2 TRBV27
TGTGCCAGCAGACGCAACAGGGCTGGAAACACCATATATTTT CASRRNRAGNTIYF - many TRBJ1-3 TRBV11-2
TGTGCCAGCAGCCGACAGGGCCCTTATGGCTACACCTTC CASSRQGPYGYTF TRBD1 - TRBJ1-2 TRBV28
TGTGCCAGCAGTTCCCCCCGGACTAGCTTCAATGAGCAGTTCTTC CASSSPRTSFNEQFF TRBD2 - TRBJ2-1 TRBV11-1
TGTGCCAGCAGCTCCTCCCCCCCAGCGGGAGGGGAGAAAAACATTCAGTACTTC CASSSSPPAGGEKNIQYF TRBD2 - TRBJ2-4 TRBV9
TGTGCCAGCAGCTTAGATCAGTGGCGGGAGGAGACCCAGTACTTC CASSLDQWREETQYF TRBD2 - TRBJ2-5 TRBV7-8
TGTGCCAGCAGTTCTGGGAGCGGTAATACCTACGAGCAGTACTTC CASSSGSGNTYEQYF - - TRBJ2-7 TRBV5-4
TGTGCCAGCAGCGCCGACCCTCCTAGCGGGGGCTCCTACGAGCAGTACTTC CASSADPPSGGSYEQYF TRBD2 - TRBJ2-7 TRBV7-6
TGTGCCAGCAGCTCAACCCCGGGGTTACTAGCGGGAAGCCCTGGGGCCAACGTCCTGACTTTC CASSSTPGLLAGSPGANVLTF TRBD2 few TRBJ2-6 TRBV7-3
TGTGCCAGCAGCCTTGGGCAGGGCGACGCAGAGACCCAGTACTTC CASSLGQGDAETQYF - - TRBJ2-5 TRBV11-3
TGTGCCAGCAGTTACGGGACAGGGGCGAGCGAGCAGTACTTC CASSYGTGASEQYF TRBD1 few TRBJ2-7 TRBV6-5
TGTGCCAGCAGCTTTCGACTAGCGGGAGGAGCCGAGCAGTACTTC CASSFRLAGGAEQYF TRBD2 few TRBJ2-7 TRBV5-6
TGCGCCAGCAGCTTGGCCGGGCTAGCGGGAGGGTTGAACGAGCAGTACTTC CASSLAGLAGGLNEQYF TRBD2 few TRBJ2-7 TRBV5-1
TGTGCCACCAGCAGAGTGGTGAGGGCGAGTGGCGGGGAGCTGTTTTTT CATSRVVRASGGELFF - few TRBJ2-2 TRBV15
TGTGCCATCAGTGACCTGGGGACAGGGGGAAATGGCTACACCTTC CAISDLGTGGNGYTF TRBD1 - TRBJ1-2 TRBV10-3
TGTGCCAGCAGCGTAAAAGCGGGGGGGAAGTCCACAGATACGCAGTATTTT CASSVKAGGKSTDTQYF TRBD2 - TRBJ2-3 TRBV9
TGCAGCGTTGCTCGGACAGGTCCCTACGAGCAGTACTTC CSVARTGPYEQYF TRBD1 - TRBJ2-7 TRBV29-1
TGTGCCAGCAGTCAGGGGACAAGGGGCTACACCTTC CASSQGTRGYTF - few TRBJ1-2 TRBV28
TGTGCCAGCAGCGTAGAAGAGAGCGGTCAGCCCCAGCATTTT CASSVEESGQPQHF - - TRBJ1-5 TRBV9
TGCAGCGCGAGGGGGACAGGAGGGTACGAGCAGTACTTC CSARGTGGYEQYF TRBD1 many TRBJ2-7 TRBV29-1
TGTGCCAGCAGTGAAATGGGGGCGGGTAATTCACCCCTCCACTTT CASSEMGAGNSPLHF - few TRBJ1-6 TRBV6-1
TGTGCCAGCAGCTTGGCAGGGACTGAAGCTTTCTTT CASSLAGTEAFF - few TRBJ1-1 TRBV11-1
TGTGCCTGGAGCCGCGGGACGTCGGCTTTCTTT CAWSRGTSAFF - few TRBJ1-1 TRBV30
TGTGCCAGCAGTTTTTCGGACAGGGTGGGTCAGCCCCAGCATTTT CASSFSDRVGQPQHF TRBD1 - TRBJ1-5 TRBV6-6
TGTGCCAGCAGGGAGCGAAACAATGAGCAGTTCTTC CASRERNNEQFF - - TRBJ2-1 TRBV6-5
TGTGCCAGCAGCTCAGGGACAACGAACTATGGCTACACCTTC CASSSGTTNYGYTF - few TRBJ1-2 TRBV7-2
TGTGCCAGCAGCTCACAGGGGAAAGACGAGCAGTACTTC CASSSQGKDEQYF TRBD1 few TRBJ2-7 TRBV7-2
TGTGCCAGCCAGGGAGCTAGCGAGACCGGGGAGCTGTTTTTT CASQGASETGELFF - few TRBJ2-2 TRBV11-3
TGTGCCAGCAGTCCCGGTGGAGGCCGTAATGAAAAACTGTTTTTT CASSPGGGRNEKLFF - few TRBJ1-4 TRBV28
TGTGCCAGCAGTGCCCGGGACATTCAGTACTTC CASSARDIQYF - many TRBJ2-4 TRBV28
TGTGCCAGCAGCCAAGGTCTGGGACTAGCGGAGTCCTCCTACAATGAGCAGTTCTTC CASSQGLGLAESSYNEQFF TRBD2 - TRBJ2-1 TRBV4-2
TGTGCCTGGAGTGTAGGGCCGGGACAGGGCTACGAGCAGTACTTC CAWSVGPGQGYEQYF TRBD1 - TRBJ2-7 TRBV30
TGTGCCAGCAGCGCAGGGGACAGGGCGGGTCAGCCCCAGCATTTT CASSAGDRAGQPQHF TRBD1 - TRBJ1-5 TRBV2
TGTGCCAGCTCACCAGACAGTTTGGGGGGATCACCCCTCCACTTT CASSPDSLGGSPLHF - - TRBJ1-6 TRBV18
TGTGCCAGCTCACCCGGCAAACGGACAGGGGCGGTCCGGGAGACCCAGTACTTC CASSPGKRTGAVRETQYF TRBD1 few TRBJ2-5 TRBV18
TGTGCCAGCACCCCACGGACTCCTATGAACACTGAAGCTTTCTTT CASTPRTPMNTEAFF - many TRBJ1-1 TRBV6-5
TGCGCCAGCAGCCAACGAACGGGGGACGAGCAGTACTTC CASSQRTGDEQYF - - TRBJ2-7 TRBV4-1
TGTGCCAGCAGCTTCCAGGGGGCGCCTGGCTACACCTTC CASSFQGAPGYTF TRBD1 - TRBJ1-2 TRBV7-2
TGTGCCAGCAGTGGAGCGGGGAGCTCCTACAATGAGCAGTTCTTC CASSGAGSSYNEQFF TRBD2 many TRBJ2-1 TRBV9
TGTGCCACCAGCAGAGAGCCCACAGCCTCATTCTCTGGAAACACCATATATTTT CATSREPTASFSGNTIYF - - TRBJ1-3 TRBV15
TGTGCCAGTAGTATAATACAGGGCCGCGAGGCTGGGGCCAACGTCCTGACTTTC CASSIIQGREAGANVLTF - - TRBJ2-6 TRBV19
TGTGCCAGCAGCCTAAGCGGGCAGCAAGAGACCCAGTACTTC CASSLSGQQETQYF - - TRBJ2-5 TRBV7-9
TGTGCCAGCAGCTCTACGGGATCTGGAAACACCATATATTTT CASSSTGSGNTIYF - few TRBJ1-3 TRBV5-4
TGTGCCAGCAGCCCCGGGACAGACTTTAGAACCCTCCACTTT CASSPGTDFRTLHF TRBD1 few TRBJ1-6 TRBV13